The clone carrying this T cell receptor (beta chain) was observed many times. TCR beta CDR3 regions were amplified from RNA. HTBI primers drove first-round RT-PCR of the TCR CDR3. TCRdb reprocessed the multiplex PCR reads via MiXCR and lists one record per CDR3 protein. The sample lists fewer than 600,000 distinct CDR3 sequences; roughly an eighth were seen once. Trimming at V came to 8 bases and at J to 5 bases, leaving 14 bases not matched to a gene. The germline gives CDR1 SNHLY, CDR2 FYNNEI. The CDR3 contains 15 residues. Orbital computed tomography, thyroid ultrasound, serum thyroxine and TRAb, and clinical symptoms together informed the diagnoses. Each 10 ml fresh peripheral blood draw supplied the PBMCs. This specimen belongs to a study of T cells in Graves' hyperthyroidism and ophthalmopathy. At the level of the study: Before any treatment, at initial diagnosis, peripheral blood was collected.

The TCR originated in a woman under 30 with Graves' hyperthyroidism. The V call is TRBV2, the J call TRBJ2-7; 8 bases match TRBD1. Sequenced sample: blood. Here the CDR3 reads CASFSGTGRVDEQYF. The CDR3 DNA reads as TGTGCCAGCTTCTCCGGGACAGGCCGAGTAGACGAGCAGTACTTC.